The 18 T cell receptor beta chains given below trace back to one sample, sequenced in a study of blood T cell repertoires in COVID-19 (dated by TCRdb to 2020 to 2022). The library was generated by the immunoSEQ multiplex PCR assay. Not all clones reach the TCRdb copy of this immuneACCESS table, which keeps in-frame sequences only. Checked studies attribute under half of the gap to unresolved V genes and leave the rest unexplained. The sample profile shows some 180,000 clones; roughly 80% of them were found once. The biggest ten clones account for roughly 1.9% of the sample. Sequencing used peripheral blood. Receptors were obtained from a woman of 80 years or more with acute or convalescent COVID-19.

This rearrangement joins TRBV5-6 to TRBJ2-7, with 7 bases lining up with TRBD1. Trimming cost V 0 bases and J 4 bases; bases outside gene matches: 10. CDR3 length equals 16 residues. Germline CDR1 is SGHDT and CDR2 is YYEEEE. The DNA of the CDR3 is TGTGCCAGCAGCTTGGTGTCAGGGGGTAGTCTTTACGAGCAGTACTTC. Translating it yields CASSLVSGGSLYEQYF. Using reference TRBV5-6 and TRBJ2-7 for the parts outside the CDR3, the full variable domain is DAGVTQSPTHLIKTRGQQVTLRCSPKSGHDTVSWYQQALGQGPQFIFQYYEEEERQRGNFPDRFSGHQFPNYSSELNVNALLLGDSALYLCASSLVSGGSLYEQYFGPGTRLTVT.

V usage is TRBV9 and J usage is TRBJ2-3, with D maybe TRBD1 (6 bases). V was clipped by 4 bases and J by 5 bases, with 11 bases between them. Germline loops: CDR1 SGDLS, CDR2 YYNGEE. The CDR3 runs to 13 residues. The CDR3 DNA follows: TGTGCCAGCAGCCCGGACAGACGAGATACGCAGTATTTT. Translated, it gives CASSPDRRDTQYF.

The chain links TRBV7-2 to TRBJ2-5, with 12 bases identical to TRBD2. The CDR3 length is 16 residues. Germline trimming cut 2 bases from V and 2 bases from J; bases unmatched to any gene: 3. Germline assignment: CDR1 SGHTA and CDR2 FQGNSA. This CDR3 is CASSLSGTSGQETQYF. DNA of the CDR3: TGTGCCAGCAGCTTATCCGGGACTAGCGGGCAAGAGACCCAGTACTTC.

The chain joins TRBV28 to TRBJ1-4; D remains ambiguous. The germline V gene has CDR1 MDHEN and CDR2 SYDVKM. This CDR3 comprises 14 residues. V was clipped by 3 bases and J by 10 bases, with 15 bases between them. The CDR3 region is CASSLLGSGGKLFF. For the CDR3, the DNA is TGTGCCAGCAGTTTGTTAGGGTCAGGAGGAAAACTGTTTTTT.

The chain links TRBV15 to TRBJ1-1; a weak D match, TRBD1 (5 bases). The CDR3 totals 13 residues. V shed 2 bases and J shed 6 bases, with 10 bases lying between them. From germline, CDR1 is LNHNV and CDR2 YYDKDF (reference sequence). The CDR3 DNA follows: TGTGCCACCAGCAGATCGAACAGGCCTGAAGCTTTCTTT. Translating it yields CATSRSNRPEAFF.

The V and J genes are TRBV6-1 and TRBJ2-7, with D uncertain. V dropped 3 bases and J dropped 4 bases, with 16 bases sitting between them. CDR3 length: 15 amino acids. The germline V gene has CDR1 MNHNS and CDR2 SASEGT. CDR3 in amino acids: CASSDLGPSEYEQYF. In DNA, the CDR3 is TGTGCCAGCAGTGACCTTGGCCCTTCTGAATACGAGCAGTACTTC.

V usage is TRBV10-3 and J usage is TRBJ1-2, with 8 bases fitting TRBD1. Germline CDR1 and CDR2: ENHRY and SYGVKD. The J segment lost 8 bases and the V segment lost 7 bases, leaving 12 bases of the junction unmatched. The CDR3 has 14 amino acids. CDR3 amino acids: CAIIDNGQGQGYTF. The CDR3 DNA sequence: TGTGCCATCATCGATAATGGACAGGGACAAGGCTACACCTTC.

This clone was recorded once. The V call is TRBV5-8, the J call TRBJ2-1, with 9 bases fitting TRBD1. The CDR3 length is 17 residues. V was pared by 3 bases and J by 2 bases, with 9 bases of the junction left unmatched. Per the germline V gene, CDR1 is SGHTS and CDR2 is YDEGEE. CDR3 protein: CASSSNAGTGPYNEQFF. The CDR3 DNA reads TGTGCCAGCAGCTCTAATGCCGGGACAGGGCCCTACAATGAGCAGTTCTTC.

The gene calls are TRBV7-2 and TRBJ1-2; TRBD1 agrees at 10 bases. Per the germline V gene, CDR1 is SGHTA and CDR2 is FQGNSA. The CDR3 length is 16 residues. The junction had 11 bases not matched to a gene; V was cut back by 5 bases and J by 5 bases. The CDR3 DNA is TGTGCCAGCAGCCCTGGGGTTGCGGGACAGGGGTATGGCTACACCTTC. Translation: CASSPGVAGQGYGYTF. Using reference TRBV7-2 and TRBJ1-2 for the parts outside the CDR3, the full variable domain is GAGVSQSPSNKVTEKGKDVELRCDPISGHTALYWYRQSLGQGLEFLIYFQGNSAPDKSGLPSDRFSAERTGGSVSTLTIQRTQQEDSAVYLCASSPGVAGQGYGYTFGSGTRLTVV.

The chain couples TRBV5-5 to TRBJ2-3, with D maybe TRBD1 (6 bases). CDR1 is SGHKS, CDR2 YYEKEE, per germline (reference sequence). V lost 0 bases, J lost 2 bases, and 7 bases lay in between. This CDR3 is built from 14 residues. The DNA for the CDR3 is TGTGCCAGCAGCTTGGACAGGGTCACAGATACGCAGTATTTT. It translates to CASSLDRVTDTQYF.

This clone was picked up a small number of times. This chain joins TRBV30 and TRBJ1-5, with TRBD1 as a possible D gene (6 bases). Germline CDR1 reads GTSNPN; CDR2 reads SVGIG (reference sequence). CDR3 size: 13 residues. Trimming took off 4 bases at V and 1 base at J, with 8 bases between the two ends. CDR3 bases: TGTGCCTGGACCAGGGGAAGCAATCAGCCCCAGCATTTT. Encoded protein: CAWTRGSNQPQHF. The whole variable domain, remainder taken from reference TRBV30 and TRBJ1-5, is SQTIHQWPATLVQPVGSPLSLECTVEGTSNPNLYWYRQAAGRGLQLLFYSVGIGQISSEVPQNLSASRPQDRQFILSSKKLLLSDSGFYLCAWTRGSNQPQHFGDGTRLSIL.

This clone was seen only a few times. The rearrangement links TRBV7-9 to TRBJ2-7; 11 bases align to TRBD2. The CDR3 covers 16 residues. From germline, CDR1 is SEHNR and CDR2 FQNEAQ (reference sequence). J was trimmed by 6 bases and V by 4 bases; bases with no gene match: 11. The CDR3 sequence is CASSSPSGRKDGEQYF. CDR3 DNA sequence: TGTGCCAGCAGCTCGCCTAGCGGGAGGAAGGATGGCGAGCAGTACTTC.

The genes are TRBV7-2 and TRBJ1-1; D might be TRBD1 (6 bases). This CDR3 is built from 13 residues. Trimming took 0 bases from V and 8 from J, leaving 10 bases between them. From germline, CDR1 is SGHTA and CDR2 FQGNSA. CDR3 bases: TGTGCCAGCAGCTTAGCGTCGGACAGAGAAGCTTTCTTT. The encoded protein is CASSLASDREAFF.

The CDR3 loop is CASSLGLAGTSYNEQFF. CDR3 DNA sequence: TGTGCCAGCAGCTTGGGTCTAGCGGGGACCTCCTACAATGAGCAGTTCTTC. This chain joins TRBV5-4 and TRBJ2-1; TRBD2 aligns across 9 bases. Germline values: CDR1 SGHNT, CDR2 YYREEE (reference sequence). This CDR3 region has 17 residues. The V gene end was trimmed by 0 bases and the J gene end by 0 bases; junction bases not matched to a gene: 4.

The chain has TRBV5-4 and TRBJ1-1, with 9 bases lining up with TRBD1. Germline values: CDR1 SGHNT, CDR2 YYREEE (reference sequence). After removal of 2 bases from V and 4 bases from J, the junction contained 3 bases not matched to a gene. The length of the CDR3 is 14 residues. The CDR3: CASSFSTGGTEAFF. The CDR3, as DNA: TGTGCCAGCAGCTTCTCGACAGGGGGCACTGAAGCTTTCTTT.

This sequence joins TRBV29-1 and TRBJ2-5; D ambiguous. The germline V gene encodes CDR1 SQVTM and CDR2 ANQGSEA. V was pared by 4 bases and J by 5 bases, with 14 bases between. CDR3 length: 13 residues. For the CDR3, the DNA is TGCAGCGTTGGTTGGGCGTCTGGGGAGACCCAGTACTTC. Translated: CSVGWASGETQYF.

The chain carries TRBV11-2 and TRBJ2-3; a possible D gene is TRBD2 (6 bases). Trimming stripped 1 base from V and 6 bases from J, with 8 bases between. The length of the CDR3 is 13 residues. The germline gives CDR1 SGHAT, CDR2 FQNNGV. The CDR3 loop reads CASSLGGVDTQYF. For the CDR3, the DNA is TGTGCCAGCAGCTTAGGGGGGGTGGATACGCAGTATTTT.

The V and J genes are TRBV7-6 and TRBJ2-3, with 7 bases fitting TRBD2. CDR1 and CDR2 (germline): SGHVS, FNYEAQ. Trimming removed 4 bases from V and 3 bases from J; junction bases left unmatched: 10. CDR3 length: 16 residues. CDR3 region: CASSSLGGSRTDTQYF. CDR3 DNA sequence: TGTGCCAGCAGCTCCCTCGGGGGGAGTAGGACAGATACGCAGTATTTT.